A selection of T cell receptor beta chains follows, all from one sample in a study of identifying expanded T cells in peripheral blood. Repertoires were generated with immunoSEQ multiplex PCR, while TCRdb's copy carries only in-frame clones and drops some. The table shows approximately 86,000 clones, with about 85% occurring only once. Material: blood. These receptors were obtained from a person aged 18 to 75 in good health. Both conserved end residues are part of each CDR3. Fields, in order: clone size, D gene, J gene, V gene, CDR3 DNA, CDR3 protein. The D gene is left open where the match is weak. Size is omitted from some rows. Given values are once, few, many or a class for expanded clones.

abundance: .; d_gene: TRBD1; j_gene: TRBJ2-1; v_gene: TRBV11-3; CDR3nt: TGTGCCAGCAACCCGACAGGGAAGGGTCCCGGGGAGCAGTTCTTC; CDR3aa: CASNPTGKGPGEQFF
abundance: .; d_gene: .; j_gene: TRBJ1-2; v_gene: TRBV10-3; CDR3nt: TGTGCCATCAGGGCTTGGTTACAGGGCTCTTCACATGGCTACACCTTC; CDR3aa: CAIRAWLQGSSHGYTF
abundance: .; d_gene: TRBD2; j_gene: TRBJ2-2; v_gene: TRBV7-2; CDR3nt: TGTGCCAGCAGCTACCTAGCGGGGGTTCGCACCGGGGAGCTGTTTTTT; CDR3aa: CASSYLAGVRTGELFF
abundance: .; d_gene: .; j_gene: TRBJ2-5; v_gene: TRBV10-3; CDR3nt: TGTGCCATCAGTGAGGCCTCTGTCGTACGGGAGACCCAGTACTTC; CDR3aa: CAISEASVVRETQYF
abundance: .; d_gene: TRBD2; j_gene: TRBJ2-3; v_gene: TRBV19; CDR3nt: TGTGCCAGTAGTATGTTGGGCGGGGGGACAGATACGCAGTATTTT; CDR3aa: CASSMLGGGTDTQYF
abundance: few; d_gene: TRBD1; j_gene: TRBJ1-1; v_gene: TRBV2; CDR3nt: TGTGCCAGCAGTATTGACAGGGGGTTAGGAGCTTTCTTT; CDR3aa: CASSIDRGLGAFF
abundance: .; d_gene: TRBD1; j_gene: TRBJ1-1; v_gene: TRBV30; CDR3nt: TGTGCCTCACAGGGGGCCCCCTTCTTGAACACTGAAGCTTTCTTT; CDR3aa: CASQGAPFLNTEAFF
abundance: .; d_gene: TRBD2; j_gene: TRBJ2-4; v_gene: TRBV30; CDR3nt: TGTGCCTGGAGTGTGGAGCGGGGCGGTAACATTCAGTACTTC; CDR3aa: CAWSVERGGNIQYF
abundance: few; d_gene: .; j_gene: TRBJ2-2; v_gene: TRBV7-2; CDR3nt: TGTGCCAGCAGCCTAGTCGTGGTAACCGGGGAGCTGTTTTTT; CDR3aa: CASSLVVVTGELFF
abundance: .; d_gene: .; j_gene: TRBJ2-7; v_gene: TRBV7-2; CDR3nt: TGTGCCAGCAGCTTTCAATCTAACTCCTACGAGCAGTACTTC; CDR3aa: CASSFQSNSYEQYF
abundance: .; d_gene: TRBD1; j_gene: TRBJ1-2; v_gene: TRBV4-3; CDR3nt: TGCGCCAGCAGCCAAGCCTGGGACAGCCGCTATGGCTACACCTTC; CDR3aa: CASSQAWDSRYGYTF
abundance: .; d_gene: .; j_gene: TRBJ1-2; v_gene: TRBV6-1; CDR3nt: TGTGCCAGCAGTGAGGTTACAGGATCACCGTATGGCTACACCTTC; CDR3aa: CASSEVTGSPYGYTF
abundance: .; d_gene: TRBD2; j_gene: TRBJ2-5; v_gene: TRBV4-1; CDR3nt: TGCGCCAGCAGCCAAGGCACCGGCGGGGGGGCTGGGTCCCAGTACTTC; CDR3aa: CASSQGTGGGAGSQYF
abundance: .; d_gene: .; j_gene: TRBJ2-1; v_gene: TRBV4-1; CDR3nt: TGCGCCAGCAGCCATGACGGTGACAATGAGCAGTTCTTC; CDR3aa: CASSHDGDNEQFF
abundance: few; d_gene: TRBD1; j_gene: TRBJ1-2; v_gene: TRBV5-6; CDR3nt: TGTGCCAGCAGCTCGACAGGGAATGCTGACTATGGCTACACCTTC; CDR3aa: CASSSTGNADYGYTF
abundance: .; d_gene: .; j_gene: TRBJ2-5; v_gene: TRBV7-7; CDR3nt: TGTGCCAGCAGCTTAGCTCCTCAGGGTGGGGAGACCCAGTACTTC; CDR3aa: CASSLAPQGGETQYF
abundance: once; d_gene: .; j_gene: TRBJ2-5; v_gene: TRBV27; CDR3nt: TGTGCCAGCAGTTTCCGGGGAGGAGAGACCCAGTACTTC; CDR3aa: CASSFRGGETQYF
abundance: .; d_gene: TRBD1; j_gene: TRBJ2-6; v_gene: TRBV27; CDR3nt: TGTGCCAGCAGTTTAAGGTCGGACAGGAACCCCTCTGGGGCCAACGTCCTGACTTTC; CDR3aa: CASSLRSDRNPSGANVLTF
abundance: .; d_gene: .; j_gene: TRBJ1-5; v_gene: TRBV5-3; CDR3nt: TGTGCCAGAAGCTTAGGCTTCGGGGGGCCCAATCAGCCCCAGCATTTT; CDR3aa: CARSLGFGGPNQPQHF
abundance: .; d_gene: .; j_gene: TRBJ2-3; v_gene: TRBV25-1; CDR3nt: TGTGCCAGCAGTGAGTTTCGGGGCACAGATACGCAGTATTTT; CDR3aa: CASSEFRGTDTQYF
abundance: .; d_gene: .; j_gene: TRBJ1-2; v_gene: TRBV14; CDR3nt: TGTGCCAGCAGCCAAGAAGTAGGGTCTTCGTTTGGCTACACCTTC; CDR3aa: CASSQEVGSSFGYTF
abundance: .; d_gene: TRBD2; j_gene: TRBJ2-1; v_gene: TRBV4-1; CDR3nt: TGCGCCAGCAGCCAAGATATCTCGGTAGCGGGGCAGCAGTTCTTC; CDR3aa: CASSQDISVAGQQFF
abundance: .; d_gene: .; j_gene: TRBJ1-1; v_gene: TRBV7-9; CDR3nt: TGTGCCAGCAGCTTTCGGCCGAACACTGAAGCTTTCTTT; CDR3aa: CASSFRPNTEAFF
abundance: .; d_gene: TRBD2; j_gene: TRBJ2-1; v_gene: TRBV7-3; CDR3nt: TGTGCCAGCAGCTTAAGACGGGGGGACTCCTACAATGAGCAGTTCTTC; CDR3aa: CASSLRRGDSYNEQFF
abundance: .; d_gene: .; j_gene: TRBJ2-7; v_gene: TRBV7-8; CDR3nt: TGTGCCAGCAGCTTAGTTCCAGGAGCCTACGAGCAGTACTTC; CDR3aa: CASSLVPGAYEQYF
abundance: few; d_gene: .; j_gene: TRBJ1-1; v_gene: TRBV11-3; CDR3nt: TGTGCCAGCAGCTTAGTTCCCAACACTGAAGCTTTCTTT; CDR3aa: CASSLVPNTEAFF
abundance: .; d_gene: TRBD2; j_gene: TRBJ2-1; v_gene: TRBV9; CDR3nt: TGTGCCAGCAGCGTAGGGGGACTAGCGGGGTTCAATGAGCAGTTCTTC; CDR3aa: CASSVGGLAGFNEQFF
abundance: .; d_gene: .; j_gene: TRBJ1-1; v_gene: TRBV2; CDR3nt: TGTGCCAGCAGTGATCAGGGGTACACTGAAGCTTTCTTT; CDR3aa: CASSDQGYTEAFF
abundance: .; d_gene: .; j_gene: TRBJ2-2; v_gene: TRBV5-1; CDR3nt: TGCGCCAGCAGCTTGGGACGTCCAGGGACCGGGGAGCTGTTTTTT; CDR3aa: CASSLGRPGTGELFF
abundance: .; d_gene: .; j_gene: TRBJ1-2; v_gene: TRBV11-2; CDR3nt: TGTGCCAGCAGCTTGTATTATGGCTACACCTTC; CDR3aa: CASSLYYGYTF
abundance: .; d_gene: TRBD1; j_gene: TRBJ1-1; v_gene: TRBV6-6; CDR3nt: TGTGCCAGCAGTGGAGCCGGGACAGGGGGGACTGAAGCTTTCTTT; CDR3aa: CASSGAGTGGTEAFF
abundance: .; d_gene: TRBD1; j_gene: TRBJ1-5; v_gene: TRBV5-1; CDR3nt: TGCGCCAGCAGGGACAGGGAGGACCAGCCCCAGCATTTT; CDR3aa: CASRDREDQPQHF
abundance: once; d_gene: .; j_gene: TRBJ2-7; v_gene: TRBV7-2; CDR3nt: TGTGCCAGCACCGGTGATACAGGGTCCTACGAGCAGTACTTC; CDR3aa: CASTGDTGSYEQYF
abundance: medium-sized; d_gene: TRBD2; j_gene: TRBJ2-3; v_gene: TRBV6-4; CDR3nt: TGTGCCAGCAGTGATCTGGGCGGGGGGGCAGATACGCAGTATTTT; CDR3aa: CASSDLGGGADTQYF
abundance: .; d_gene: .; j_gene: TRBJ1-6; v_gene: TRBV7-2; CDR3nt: TGTGCCAGCAGCTCGGCGACAGGTTATGCTTCACCCCTCCACTTT; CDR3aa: CASSSATGYASPLHF
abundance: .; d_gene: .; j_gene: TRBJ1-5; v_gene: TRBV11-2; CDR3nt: TGCGCCAGCAGCCCCCAACCCAAGACAGCATATAGCAATCAGCCCCAGCATTTT; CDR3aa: CASSPQPKTAYSNQPQHF
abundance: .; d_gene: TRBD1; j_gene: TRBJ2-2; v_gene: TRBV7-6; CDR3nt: TGTGCCAGCAGCTTAGCACCGACGGGACAGGCGACCGGGGAGCTGTTTTTT; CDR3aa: CASSLAPTGQATGELFF
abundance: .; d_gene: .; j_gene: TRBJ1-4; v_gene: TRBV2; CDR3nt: TGTGCCAGCAGACGGCAGGGTGTCAATGAAAAACTGTTTTTT; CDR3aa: CASRRQGVNEKLFF
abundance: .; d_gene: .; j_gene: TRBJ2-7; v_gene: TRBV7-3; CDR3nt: TGTGCCAGCAGCCCCGCGTCAATCTACGAGCAGTACTTC; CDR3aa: CASSPASIYEQYF
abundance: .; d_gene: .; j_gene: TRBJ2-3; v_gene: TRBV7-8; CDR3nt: TGTGCCAGCAGCCAACGGACAGACGTGGAAGGGGATACGCAGTATTTT; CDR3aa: CASSQRTDVEGDTQYF
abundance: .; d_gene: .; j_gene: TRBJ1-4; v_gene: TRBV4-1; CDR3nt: TGCGCCAGCAGCCTCAGGTCAGGCCCTAATGAAAAACTGTTTTTT; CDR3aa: CASSLRSGPNEKLFF
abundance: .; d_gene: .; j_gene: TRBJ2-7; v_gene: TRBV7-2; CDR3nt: TGTGCCAGCAGCTTTTCGGGGGGCCCTGGTAGGGAGCAGTACTTC; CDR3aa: CASSFSGGPGREQYF
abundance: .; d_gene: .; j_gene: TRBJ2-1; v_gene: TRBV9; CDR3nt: TGTGCCAGCAGCCTAGGGACGGATAGCTCCTACAATGAGCAGTTCTTC; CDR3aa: CASSLGTDSSYNEQFF
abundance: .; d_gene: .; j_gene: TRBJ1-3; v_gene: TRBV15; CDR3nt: TGTGCCACCAGCAGAGCACGCAGGGCCCAGGGCACCATATATTTT; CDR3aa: CATSRARRAQGTIYF
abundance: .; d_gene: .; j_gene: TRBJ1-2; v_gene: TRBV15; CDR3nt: TGTGCCACCAGCAGAGAGGACAGCCAGTACTATGGCTACACCTTC; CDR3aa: CATSREDSQYYGYTF
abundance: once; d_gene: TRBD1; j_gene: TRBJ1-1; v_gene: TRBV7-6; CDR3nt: TGTGCCAGCAGCCAACGGACACAGGGGTTGAATACTGAAGCTTTCTTT; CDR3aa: CASSQRTQGLNTEAFF